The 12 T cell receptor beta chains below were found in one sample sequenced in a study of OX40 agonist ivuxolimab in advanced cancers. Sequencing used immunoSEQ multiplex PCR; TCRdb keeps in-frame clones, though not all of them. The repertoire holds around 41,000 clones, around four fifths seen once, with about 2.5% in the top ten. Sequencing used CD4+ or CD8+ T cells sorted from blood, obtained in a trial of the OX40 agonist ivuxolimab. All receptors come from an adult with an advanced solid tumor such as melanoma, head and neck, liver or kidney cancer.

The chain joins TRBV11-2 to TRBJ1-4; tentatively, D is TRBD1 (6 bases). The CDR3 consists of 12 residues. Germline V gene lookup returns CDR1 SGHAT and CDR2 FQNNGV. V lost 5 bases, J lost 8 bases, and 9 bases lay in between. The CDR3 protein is CASSLRGEKLFF. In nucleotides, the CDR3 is TGTGCCAGCAGCCTAAGGGGGGAAAAACTGTTTTTT.

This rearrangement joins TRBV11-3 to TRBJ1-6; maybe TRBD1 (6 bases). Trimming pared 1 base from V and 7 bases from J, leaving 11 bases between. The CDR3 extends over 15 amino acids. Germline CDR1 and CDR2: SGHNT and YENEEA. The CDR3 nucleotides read TGTGCCAGCAGCTTAGTTTCAGGGGCCAATTCACCCCTCCACTTT. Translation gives CASSLVSGANSPLHF.

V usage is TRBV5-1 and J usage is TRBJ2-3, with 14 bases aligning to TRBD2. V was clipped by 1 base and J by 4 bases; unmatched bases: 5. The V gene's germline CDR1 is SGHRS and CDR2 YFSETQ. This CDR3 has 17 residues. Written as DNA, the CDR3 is TGCGCCAGCAGCTTGCGGTGGGGACTAGCGGGAGCAGATACGCAGTATTTT. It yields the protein CASSLRWGLAGADTQYF.

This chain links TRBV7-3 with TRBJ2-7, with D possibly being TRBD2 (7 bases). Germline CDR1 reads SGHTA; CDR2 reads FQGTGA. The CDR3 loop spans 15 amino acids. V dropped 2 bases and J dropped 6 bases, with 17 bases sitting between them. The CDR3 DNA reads TGTGCCAGCAGCTTAGGGCCGGGGGGCCCCAGCGAGCAGTACTTC. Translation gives CASSLGPGGPSEQYF.

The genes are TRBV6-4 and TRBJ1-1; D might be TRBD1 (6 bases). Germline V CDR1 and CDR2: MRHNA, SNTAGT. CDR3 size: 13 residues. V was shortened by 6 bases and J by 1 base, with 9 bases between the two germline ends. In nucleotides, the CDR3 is TGTGCCAGCAGAAGGACAGAGAACACTGAAGCTTTCTTT. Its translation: CASRRTENTEAFF.

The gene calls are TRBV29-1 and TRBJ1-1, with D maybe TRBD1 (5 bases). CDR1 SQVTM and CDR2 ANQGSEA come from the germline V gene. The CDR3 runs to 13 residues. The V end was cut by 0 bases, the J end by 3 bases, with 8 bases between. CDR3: CSVEEGVYTEAFF. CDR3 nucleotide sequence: TGCAGCGTTGAAGAGGGGGTGTACACTGAAGCTTTCTTT. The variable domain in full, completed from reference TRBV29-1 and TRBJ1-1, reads SAVISQKPSRDICQRGTSLTIQCQVDSQVTMMFWYRQQPGQSLTLIATANQGSEATYESGFVIDKFPISRPNLTFSTLTVSNMSPEDSSIYLCSVEEGVYTEAFFGQGTRLTVV.

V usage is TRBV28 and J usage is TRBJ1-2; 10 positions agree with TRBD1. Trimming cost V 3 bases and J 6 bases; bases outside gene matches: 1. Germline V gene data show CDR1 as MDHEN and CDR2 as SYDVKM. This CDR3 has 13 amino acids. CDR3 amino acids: CASSLGTGDGYTF. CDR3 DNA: TGTGCCAGCAGTTTGGGGACAGGGGATGGCTACACCTTC.

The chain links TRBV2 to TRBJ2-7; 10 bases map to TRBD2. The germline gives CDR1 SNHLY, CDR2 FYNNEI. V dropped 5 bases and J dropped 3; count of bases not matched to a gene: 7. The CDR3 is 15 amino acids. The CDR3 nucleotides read TGTGCCAGCAGTACCCCGACTAGCGGGCGCTACGAGCAGTACTTC. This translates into CASSTPTSGRYEQYF.

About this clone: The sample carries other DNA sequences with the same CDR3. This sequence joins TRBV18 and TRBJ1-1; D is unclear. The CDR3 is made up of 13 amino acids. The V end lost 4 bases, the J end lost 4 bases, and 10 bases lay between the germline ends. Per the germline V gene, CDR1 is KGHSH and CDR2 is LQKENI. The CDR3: CASSLGGSTEAFF. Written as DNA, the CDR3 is TGTGCCAGCTCACTGGGCGGTAGCACTGAAGCTTTCTTT.

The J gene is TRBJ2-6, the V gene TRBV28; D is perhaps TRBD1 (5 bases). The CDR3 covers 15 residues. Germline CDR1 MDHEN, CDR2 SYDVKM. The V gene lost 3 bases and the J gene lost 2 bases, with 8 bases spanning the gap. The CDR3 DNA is TGTGCCAGCAGTTTTATGGACACTGGGGCCAACGTCCTGACTTTC. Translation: CASSFMDTGANVLTF.

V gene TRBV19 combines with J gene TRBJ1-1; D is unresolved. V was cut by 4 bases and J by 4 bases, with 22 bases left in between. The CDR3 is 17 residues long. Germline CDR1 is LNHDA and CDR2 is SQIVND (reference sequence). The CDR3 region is CASSKVHAEGRGTEAFF. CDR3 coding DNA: TGTGCCAGTAGTAAAGTACATGCGGAGGGCCGCGGCACTGAAGCTTTCTTT.

CDR3 in amino acids: CSVSLGPGRVNQPQHF. In DNA form, the CDR3 reads TGCAGCGTCTCCTTAGGCCCGGGGAGGGTAAATCAGCCCCAGCATTTT. J is TRBJ1-5 and V is TRBV29-1; D uncertain. The V and J ends lost 6 bases and 4 bases respectively, with 22 bases between them. The CDR3 consists of 16 residues. Germline V gives CDR1 SQVTM, CDR2 ANQGSEA.